What follows are 10 T cell receptor beta chains derived from one specimen sequenced in a study of T cell changes during pregnancy in multiple sclerosis. The repertoire was sequenced with immunoSEQ multiplex PCR; TCRdb's copy has only in-frame clones and lacks some. The sample carries approximately 32,000 clones, roughly 87% recorded once. This material consisted of CD8+ T cells from peripheral blood mononuclear cells, taken in the first trimester of pregnancy. The receptors come from a female donor with multiple sclerosis, enrolled in a pregnancy study.

V usage is TRBV7-9 and J usage is TRBJ2-5, with TRBD2 matching 7 bases. Germline V gene lookup returns CDR1 SEHNR and CDR2 FQNEAQ (reference sequence). V was pared by 2 bases and J by 3 bases, with 6 bases of the junction left unmatched. The CDR3 runs 15 residues. CDR3 residues: CASSLHEGREETQYF. CDR3 bases: TGTGCCAGCAGCTTACACGAGGGGAGGGAAGAGACCCAGTACTTC.

The rearrangement joins TRBV6-4 to TRBJ2-6; no reliable D call. Per the germline V gene, CDR1 is MRHNA and CDR2 is SNTAGT. The V end lost 4 bases, the J end lost 2 bases, and 12 bases lay between the germline ends. CDR3 length: 16 amino acids. The CDR3 DNA sequence: TGTGCCAGCAGTGCCGGCGGAACCACTGGGGCCAACGTCCTGACTTTC. It codes for CASSAGGTTGANVLTF.

V gene TRBV5-1 combines with J gene TRBJ2-1, with 9 positions matching TRBD1. Germline lookup yields CDR1 SGHRS and CDR2 YFSETQ. The V segment lost 4 bases and the J segment 3 bases; nucleotides outside the gene matches: 5. This CDR3 has 15 amino acids. CDR3 amino acids: CASSITGGSYNEQFF. The DNA of the CDR3 is TGCGCCAGCAGCATTACAGGGGGCAGCTACAATGAGCAGTTCTTC.

Points on this clone: An end of the junction differs from the germline gene, which may be a read error. CDR3 protein: CASRLFTSGSYNEQYF. CDR3 DNA: TGTGCCAGCAGATTATTTACTAGCGGGAGTTACAACGAGCAGTACTTC. This sequence joins TRBV27 and TRBJ2-7, with TRBD2 matching 11 bases. Germline CDR1 reads MNHEY; CDR2 reads SMNVEV (reference sequence). CDR3 length equals 16 residues.

The CDR3 is CASSRGVAGVVEQYF. CDR3 DNA sequence: TGTGCCAGCAGCCGAGGGGTAGCGGGAGTTGTAGAGCAGTACTTC. V usage is TRBV27 and J usage is TRBJ2-7; TRBD2 aligns across 9 bases. The junction had 13 bases not matched to a gene; V was cut back by 6 bases and J by 7 bases. This CDR3 region has 15 residues. From germline, CDR1 is MNHEY and CDR2 SMNVEV (reference sequence).

The chain links TRBV30 to TRBJ2-5; a possible D gene is TRBD2 (5 bases). The V gene lost 0 bases and the J gene lost 0 bases, with 17 bases spanning the gap. The CDR3 contains 17 residues. Germline loops: CDR1 GTSNPN, CDR2 SVGIG (reference sequence). CDR3 DNA: TGTGCCTGGAGTGTACTAGGCCCCGGGCTATACCAAGAGACCCAGTACTTC. Its protein product is CAWSVLGPGLYQETQYF. The variable domain in full, completed from reference TRBV30 and TRBJ2-5, reads SQTIHQWPATLVQPVGSPLSLECTVEGTSNPNLYWYRQAAGRGLQLLFYSVGIGQISSEVPQNLSASRPQDRQFILSSKKLLLSDSGFYLCAWSVLGPGLYQETQYFGPGTRLLVL.

This chain uses TRBV27 with TRBJ2-7; a possible D gene is TRBD2 (5 bases). Between the trimmed V and J ends, which lost 5 bases and 3 bases, there was a span of 17 bases. Germline V gene sequence: CDR1 MNHEY, CDR2 SMNVEV (reference sequence). The CDR3 has 15 amino acids. The CDR3 DNA follows: TGTGCCAGCAGTCCGTCCGCGGGCCTATTCTACGAGCAGTACTTC. Its translation: CASSPSAGLFYEQYF.

The chain has TRBV27 and TRBJ2-1; D not resolved. The CDR3 length is 14 residues. V was trimmed by 2 bases and J by 6 bases, leaving 11 bases between them. Germline CDR1 and CDR2: MNHEY and SMNVEV (reference sequence). CDR3 in DNA: TGTGCCAGCAGTTTAGGTGACTTGCTCAATGAGCAGTTCTTC. It specifies CASSLGDLLNEQFF.

This clone is a singleton in its sample. This chain's CDR3 is CASSQYEAGGVTGELFF. The CDR3 bases are TGCGCCAGCAGCCAATACGAAGCGGGAGGGGTAACCGGGGAGCTGTTTTTT. The chain carries TRBV4-1 and TRBJ2-2, with 10 nucleotides matching TRBD2. Per germline, CDR1 MGHRA and CDR2 YSYEKL. There are 17 residues in the CDR3. After removal of 2 bases from V and 5 bases from J, the junction contained 8 bases not matched to a gene.

This chain uses TRBV30 with TRBJ2-2; no clear D gene. V lost 0 bases to trimming and J lost 3 bases, with 8 bases between them. Germline-derived CDR1 and CDR2 are GTSNPN and SVGIG (reference sequence). The CDR3 has 14 amino acids. Written as DNA, the CDR3 is TGTGCCTGGAGTGTCCGGTACGACACCGGGGAGCTGTTTTTT. This translates into CAWSVRYDTGELFF.